This TCR beta chain is from a study of cytomegalovirus exposure and HLA in healthy donors. Study outcomes and limitations: Under 20,000 TCR beta sequences were associated with HLA alleles at 0.05 false discovery rate in a later analysis.

Worth noting for this clone: Its specificity is unknown.

The PCR employed 60 Vbeta primers together with 13 Jbeta primers. Authors' methods: Per a later analysis, the number of unique TCR beta chains was 75 million to 90 million, of which roughly 9.9 million were shared. Repertoires were generated with immunoSEQ multiplex PCR, while TCRdb's copy carries only in-frame clones and drops some. Clone size and V and J calls were adopted from that table, with D and trimming inferred from the DNA. The repertoire holds 200,000 to 250,000 clones, around 80% seen once, with over 5% in the top ten. Between the trimmed V and J ends, which lost 2 bases and 2 bases, there was a span of 7 bases. CDR3 length equals 13 residues. The germline CDR1 and CDR2 sequences are SGHRS and YFSETQ.

The rearrangement uses TRBV5-1 and TRBJ1-2, with a weak D call TRBD1 (5 bases). The material sequenced was PBMCs. This TCR derives from a woman aged 40-49 years in good health and CMV-seropositive. CDR3 loop: CASSLGVNYGYTF. Written as DNA, the CDR3 is TGCGCCAGCAGCTTAGGGGTAAACTATGGCTACACCTTC.